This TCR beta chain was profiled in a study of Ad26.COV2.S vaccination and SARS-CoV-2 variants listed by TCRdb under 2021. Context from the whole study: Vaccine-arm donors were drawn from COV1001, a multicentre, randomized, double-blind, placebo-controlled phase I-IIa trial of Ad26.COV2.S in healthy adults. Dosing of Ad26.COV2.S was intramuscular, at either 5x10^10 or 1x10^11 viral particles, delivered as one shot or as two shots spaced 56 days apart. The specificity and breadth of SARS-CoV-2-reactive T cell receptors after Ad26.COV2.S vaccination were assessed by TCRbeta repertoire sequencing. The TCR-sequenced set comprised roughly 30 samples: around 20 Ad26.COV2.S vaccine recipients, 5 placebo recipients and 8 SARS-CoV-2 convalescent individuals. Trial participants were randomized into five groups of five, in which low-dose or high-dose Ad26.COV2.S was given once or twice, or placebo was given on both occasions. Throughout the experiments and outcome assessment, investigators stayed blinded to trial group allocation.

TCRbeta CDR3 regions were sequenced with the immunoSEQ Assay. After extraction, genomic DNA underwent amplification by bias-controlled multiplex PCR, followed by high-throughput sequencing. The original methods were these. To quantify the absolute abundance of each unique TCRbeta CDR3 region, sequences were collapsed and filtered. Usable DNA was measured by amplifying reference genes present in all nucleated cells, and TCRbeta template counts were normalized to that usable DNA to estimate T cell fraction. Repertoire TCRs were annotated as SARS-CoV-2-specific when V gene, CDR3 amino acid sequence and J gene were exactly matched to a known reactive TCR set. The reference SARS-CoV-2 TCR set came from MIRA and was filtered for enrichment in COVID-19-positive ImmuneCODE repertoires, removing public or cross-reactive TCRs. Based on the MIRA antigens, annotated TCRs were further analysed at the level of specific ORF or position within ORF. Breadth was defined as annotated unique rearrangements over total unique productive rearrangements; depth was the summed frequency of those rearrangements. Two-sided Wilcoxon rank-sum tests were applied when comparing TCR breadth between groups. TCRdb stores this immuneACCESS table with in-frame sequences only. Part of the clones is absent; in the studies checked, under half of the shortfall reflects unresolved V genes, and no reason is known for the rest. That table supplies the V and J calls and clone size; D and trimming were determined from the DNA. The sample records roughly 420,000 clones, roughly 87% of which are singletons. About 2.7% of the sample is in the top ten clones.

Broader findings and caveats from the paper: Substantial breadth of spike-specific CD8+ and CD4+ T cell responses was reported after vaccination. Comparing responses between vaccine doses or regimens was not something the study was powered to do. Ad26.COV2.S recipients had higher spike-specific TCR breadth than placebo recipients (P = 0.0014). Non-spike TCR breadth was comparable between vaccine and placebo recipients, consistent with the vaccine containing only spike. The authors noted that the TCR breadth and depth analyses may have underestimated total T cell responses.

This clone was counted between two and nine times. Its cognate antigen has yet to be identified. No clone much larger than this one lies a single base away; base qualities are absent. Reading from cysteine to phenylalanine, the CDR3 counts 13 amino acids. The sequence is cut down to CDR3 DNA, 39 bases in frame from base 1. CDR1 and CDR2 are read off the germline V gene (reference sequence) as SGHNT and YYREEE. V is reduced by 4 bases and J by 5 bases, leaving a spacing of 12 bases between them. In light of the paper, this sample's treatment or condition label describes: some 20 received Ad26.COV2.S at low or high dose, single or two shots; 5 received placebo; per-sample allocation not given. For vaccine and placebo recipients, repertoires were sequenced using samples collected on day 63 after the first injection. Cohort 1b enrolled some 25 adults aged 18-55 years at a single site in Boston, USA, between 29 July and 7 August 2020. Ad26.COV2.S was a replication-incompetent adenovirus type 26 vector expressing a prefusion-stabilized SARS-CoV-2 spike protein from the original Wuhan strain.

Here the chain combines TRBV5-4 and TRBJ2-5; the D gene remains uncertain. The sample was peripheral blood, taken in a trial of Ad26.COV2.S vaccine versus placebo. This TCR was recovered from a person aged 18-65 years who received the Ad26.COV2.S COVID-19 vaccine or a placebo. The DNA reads TGTGCCAGCAGCCGAGACACGGTCGAGACCCAGTACTTC. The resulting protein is CASSRDTVETQYF. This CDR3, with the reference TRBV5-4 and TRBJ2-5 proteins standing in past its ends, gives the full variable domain ETGVTQSPTHLIKTRGQQVTLRCSSQSGHNTVSWYQQALGQGPQFIFQYYREEENGRGNFPPRFSGLQFPNYSSELNVNALELDDSALYLCASSRDTVETQYFGPGTRLLVL.